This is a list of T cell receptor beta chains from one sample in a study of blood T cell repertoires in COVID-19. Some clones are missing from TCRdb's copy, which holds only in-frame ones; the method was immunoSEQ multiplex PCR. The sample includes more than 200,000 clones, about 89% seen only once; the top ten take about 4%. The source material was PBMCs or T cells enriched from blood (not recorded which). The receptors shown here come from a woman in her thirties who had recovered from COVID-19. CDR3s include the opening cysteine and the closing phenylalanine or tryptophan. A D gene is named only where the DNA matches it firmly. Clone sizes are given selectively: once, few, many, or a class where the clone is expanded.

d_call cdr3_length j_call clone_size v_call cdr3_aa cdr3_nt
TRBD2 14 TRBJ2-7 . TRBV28 CASSEAGVTYEQYF TGTGCCAGCAGTGAAGCGGGAGTAACGTACGAGCAGTACTTC
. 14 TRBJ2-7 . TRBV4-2 CASRRNCWRLEQYF TGTGCCAGCAGACGGAACTGTTGGAGACTCGAGCAGTACTTC
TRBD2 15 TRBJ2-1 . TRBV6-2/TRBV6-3 CASSKGLAGVFEQFF TGTGCCAGCAGTAAAGGACTAGCGGGAGTTTTTGAGCAGTTCTTC
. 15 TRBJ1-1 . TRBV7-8 CASSTYDRPNTEAFF TGTGCCAGCAGCACCTATGACAGACCTAACACTGAAGCTTTCTTT
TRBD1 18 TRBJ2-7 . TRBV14 CASSQVRTGGQATYEQYF TGTGCCAGCAGCCAAGTACGGACAGGGGGACAGGCTACCTACGAGCAGTACTTC
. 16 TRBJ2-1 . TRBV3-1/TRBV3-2 CASSPPLTVKYNEQFF TGTGCCAGCAGCCCCCCCCTAACGGTAAAATACAATGAGCAGTTCTTC
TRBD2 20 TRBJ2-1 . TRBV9 CASSVGGGRLAGVSYNEQFF TGTGCCAGCAGCGTAGGAGGGGGGCGACTAGCGGGCGTGTCTTACAATGAGCAGTTCTTC
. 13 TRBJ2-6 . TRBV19 CASTNSGANVLTF TGTGCCAGTACCAACTCTGGGGCCAACGTCCTGACTTTC
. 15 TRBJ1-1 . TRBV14 CASSQSRAGFTEAFF TGTGCCAGCAGCCAGTCGAGGGCGGGCTTCACTGAAGCTTTCTTT
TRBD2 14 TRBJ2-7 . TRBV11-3 CASSPSGSPYEQYF TGTGCCAGCAGCCCTAGCGGGAGTCCCTACGAGCAGTACTTC
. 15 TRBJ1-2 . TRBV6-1 CASSEVGARGIGYTF TGTGCCAGCAGTGAAGTGGGGGCCCGGGGTATTGGCTACACCTTC
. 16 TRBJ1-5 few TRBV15 CATSRDLSGLGEPQHF TGTGCCACCAGCAGAGATCTTTCAGGGCTTGGGGAGCCCCAGCATTTT
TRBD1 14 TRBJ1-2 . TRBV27 CASSPRQGNYGYTF TGTGCCAGCAGTCCACGACAGGGGAACTATGGCTACACCTTC
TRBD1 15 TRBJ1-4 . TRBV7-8 CASSSGQGTNEKLFF TGTGCCAGCAGCTCTGGACAGGGAACTAATGAAAAACTGTTTTTT
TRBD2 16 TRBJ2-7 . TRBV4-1 CASSPEGLAGAYEQYF TGCGCCAGCAGCCCGGAGGGCCTAGCGGGAGCGTACGAGCAGTACTTC
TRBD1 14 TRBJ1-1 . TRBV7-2 CASSSMTGSTEAFF TGTGCCAGCAGCTCCATGACAGGGAGCACTGAAGCTTTCTTT
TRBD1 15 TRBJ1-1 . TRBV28 CASRPTGARGVEAFF TGTGCCAGCAGGCCCACAGGGGCCCGCGGGGTCGAAGCTTTCTTT
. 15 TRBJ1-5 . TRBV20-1 CSANDLQGLNQPQHF TGCAGTGCTAATGATCTACAGGGACTAAATCAGCCCCAGCATTTT
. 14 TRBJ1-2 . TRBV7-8 CASSSRAANYGYTF TGTGCCAGCAGCTCCAGGGCCGCTAACTATGGCTACACCTTC
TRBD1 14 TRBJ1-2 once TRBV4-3 CASSQEGTGVGYTF TGCGCCAGCAGCCAAGAGGGGACAGGGGTAGGCTACACCTTC
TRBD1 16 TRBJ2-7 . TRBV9 CASSLRGVTGGDEQYF TGTGCCAGCAGCCTTCGAGGGGTGACAGGGGGCGACGAGCAGTACTTC
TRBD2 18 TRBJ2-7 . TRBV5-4 CASSLRRGRINIAYEQYF TGTGCCAGCAGCTTGCGCCGCGGGAGGATTAATATAGCCTACGAGCAGTACTTC
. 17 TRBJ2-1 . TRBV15 CATSREYGSSTYNEQFF TGTGCCACCAGCCGAGAATATGGGAGCTCAACCTACAATGAGCAGTTCTTC
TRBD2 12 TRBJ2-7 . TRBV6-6 CASSYSGREQYF TGTGCCAGCAGTTATAGCGGGAGAGAGCAGTACTTC
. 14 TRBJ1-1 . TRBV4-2 CASSQAEGGTEAFF TGTGCCAGCAGCCAAGCCGAGGGAGGCACTGAAGCTTTCTTT
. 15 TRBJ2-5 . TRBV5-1 CASSLSDPGRETQYF TGCGCCAGCAGCCTTAGCGACCCCGGGCGGGAGACCCAGTACTTC
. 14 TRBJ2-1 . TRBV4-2 CASSQEVGDNEQFF TGTGCCAGCAGCCAAGAGGTAGGAGACAATGAGCAGTTCTTC
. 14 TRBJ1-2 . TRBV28 CASSLGPTNYGYTF TGTGCCAGCAGTTTGGGCCCTACTAACTATGGCTACACCTTC
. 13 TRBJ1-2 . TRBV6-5 CASSLGGSYGYTF TGTGCCAGCAGTCTAGGGGGATCCTATGGCTACACCTTC
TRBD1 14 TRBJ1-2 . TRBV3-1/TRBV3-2 CASSQSTGYYGYTF TGTGCCAGCAGCCAGTCGACAGGGTACTATGGCTACACCTTC
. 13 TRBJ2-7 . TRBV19 CASSTQGSYEQYF TGTGCCAGTAGTACACAGGGCTCCTACGAGCAGTACTTC
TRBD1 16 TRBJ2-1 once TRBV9 CASSPIGQGYQNEQFF TGTGCCAGCAGCCCGATCGGACAGGGTTATCAGAATGAGCAGTTCTTC
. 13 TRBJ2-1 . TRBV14 CASSQYRDNEQFF TGTGCCAGCAGCCAATACAGGGACAATGAGCAGTTCTTC
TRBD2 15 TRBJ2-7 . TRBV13 CASSLAGGKEYEQYF TGTGCCAGCAGCTTAGCGGGGGGGAAGGAATACGAGCAGTACTTC
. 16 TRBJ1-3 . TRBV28 CASKRTAPYSGNTIYF TGTGCCAGCAAACGGACAGCTCCCTACTCTGGAAACACCATATATTTT
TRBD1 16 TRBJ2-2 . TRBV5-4 CASTPGGQGNTGELFF TGTGCCAGCACGCCCGGGGGACAGGGTAACACCGGGGAGCTGTTTTTT
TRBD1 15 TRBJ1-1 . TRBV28 CASRLPGQGWSEAFF TGTGCCAGCAGATTACCGGGACAGGGATGGTCTGAAGCTTTCTTT
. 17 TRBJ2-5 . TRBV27 CASSHGFQLETRETQYF TGTGCCAGCAGTCACGGCTTCCAACTAGAAACTCGGGAGACCCAGTACTTC
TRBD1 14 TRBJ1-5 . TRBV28 CASTPGQGNQPQHF TGTGCCAGCACCCCGGGACAGGGTAATCAGCCCCAGCATTTT
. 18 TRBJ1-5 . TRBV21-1 CASSKGGNPDTSNQPQHF TGTGCCAGCAGCAAAGGGGGAAACCCGGACACTAGCAATCAGCCCCAGCATTTT
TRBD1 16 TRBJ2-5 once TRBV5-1 CASSLLDRGVLETQYF TGCGCCAGCAGCTTACTCGACAGGGGGGTTCTAGAGACCCAGTACTTC
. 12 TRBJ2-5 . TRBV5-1 CASSLYQETQYF TGCGCCAGCAGCCTATACCAAGAGACCCAGTACTTC
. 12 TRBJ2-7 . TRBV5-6 CASSMNQAWQYF TGTGCCAGCAGTATGAATCAGGCGTGGCAGTACTTC
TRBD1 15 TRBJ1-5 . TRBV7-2 CASSPGQGASQPQHF TGTGCCAGCAGCCCGGGACAGGGGGCAAGTCAGCCCCAGCATTTT
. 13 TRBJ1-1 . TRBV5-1 CASSPTGDTEAFF TGCGCCAGCAGCCCAACGGGGGACACTGAAGCTTTCTTT
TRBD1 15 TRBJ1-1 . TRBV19 CASSLGQGWGTEAFF TGTGCCAGTAGTCTCGGACAGGGTTGGGGCACTGAAGCTTTCTTT
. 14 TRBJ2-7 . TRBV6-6 CASTSRRGDYEQYF TGTGCCAGCACTTCCCGGCGCGGGGACTACGAGCAGTACTTC
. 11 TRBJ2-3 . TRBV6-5 CASSYADTQYF TGTGCCAGCAGTTACGCGGATACGCAGTATTTT
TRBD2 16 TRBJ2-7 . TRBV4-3 CASSQARLAAPYEQYF TGCGCCAGCAGCCAAGCCCGGCTAGCGGCACCCTACGAGCAGTACTTC
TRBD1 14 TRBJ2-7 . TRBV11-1 CASSFLRDSYEQYF TGTGCCAGCAGCTTTTTAAGGGACAGCTACGAGCAGTACTTC